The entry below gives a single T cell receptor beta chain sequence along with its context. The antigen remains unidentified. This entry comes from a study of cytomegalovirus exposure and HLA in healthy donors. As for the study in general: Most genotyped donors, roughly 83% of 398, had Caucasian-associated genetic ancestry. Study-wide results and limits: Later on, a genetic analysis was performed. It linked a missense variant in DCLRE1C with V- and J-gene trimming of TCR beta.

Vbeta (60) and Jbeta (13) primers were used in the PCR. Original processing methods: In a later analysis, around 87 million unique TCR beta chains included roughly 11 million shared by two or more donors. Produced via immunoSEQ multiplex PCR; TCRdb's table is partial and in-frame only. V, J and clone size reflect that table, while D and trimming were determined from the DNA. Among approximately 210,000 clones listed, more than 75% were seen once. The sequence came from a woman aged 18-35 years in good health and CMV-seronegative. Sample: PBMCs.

In DNA, the CDR3 is TGTGCCAGCAGCTTCCTAGCGGGGGAATCCTACAATGAGCAGTTCTTC. This translates into CASSFLAGESYNEQFF. V gene TRBV11-2 combines with J gene TRBJ2-1; 10 bases are shared with TRBD2. The CDR3 totals 16 residues. Looked up from germline, CDR1 is SGHAT and CDR2 is FQNNGV. V shed 3 bases and J 1 base; nucleotides not matched to a gene: 3.